Shown below are 30 T cell receptor beta chains from a single sample sequenced in a study of graft-versus-host responses after intestinal transplantation. Sequencing used immunoSEQ multiplex PCR; TCRdb keeps in-frame clones, though not all of them. The sample shows approximately 88,000 clones, about 94% of them seen only once. No antigen has been identified for these receptors. Source: unstimulated CD4+ T cells sorted from spleen or lymph node cells, taken before transplant. All receptors come from a human donor who was the organ donor for an intestinal transplant.

This clone occurred once. V and J are TRBV5-4 and TRBJ1-1; no firm D call. Germline V lookup: CDR1 SGHNT, CDR2 YYREEE (reference sequence). Trimming took off 0 bases at V and 3 bases at J, with 6 bases between the two ends. CDR3 size: 13 residues. Here the CDR3 DNA reads TGTGCCAGCAGCTTGGTCGGGGACACTGAAGCTTTCTTT. Its translation is CASSLVGDTEAFF.

The DNA for the CDR3 is TGTGCCAGCAGTTTACGAGGGAACACTGAAGCTTTCTTT. It encodes CASSLRGNTEAFF. J is TRBJ1-1 and V is TRBV27, with D unclear. CDR3 size: 13 residues. Between the trimmed V and J ends, which lost 2 bases and 1 base, there was a span of 5 bases. Germline V CDR1 and CDR2: MNHEY, SMNVEV (reference sequence).

Written as DNA, the CDR3 is TGCGCCAGCAGCCAAGTGGACAGTCTTCCCTACGAGCAGTACTTC. Translating gives CASSQVDSLPYEQYF. The chain uses TRBV4-1 and TRBJ2-7; possibly TRBD1 for D (6 bases). Germline V CDR1 and CDR2: MGHRA, YSYEKL. Trimming left V 1 base short and J 2 bases short, with 12 bases between. The CDR3 loop spans 15 amino acids.

The V and J genes are TRBV6-1 and TRBJ1-5; D not certain. This CDR3 spans 15 amino acids. The germline V gene encodes CDR1 MNHNS and CDR2 SASEGT. V lost 3 bases, J lost 0 bases, and 9 bases lay in between. The CDR3 reads CASSDGVYSNQPQHF. The CDR3 DNA follows: TGTGCCAGCAGTGATGGGGTTTATAGCAATCAGCCCCAGCATTTT.

The chain combines TRBV5-1 with TRBJ2-2; 7 positions agree with TRBD1. CDR1 is SGHRS, CDR2 YFSETQ, per germline. The CDR3 totals 15 residues. The junction had 8 bases not matched to a gene; V was cut back by 4 bases and J by 5 bases. This chain's CDR3 is CASSLYRQGTGELFF. The CDR3 DNA sequence: TGCGCCAGCAGCCTCTACCGACAGGGAACCGGGGAGCTGTTTTTT.

The rearrangement links TRBV6-5 to TRBJ2-7; 10 positions agree with TRBD2. The CDR3 has 16 amino acids. CDR1 is MNHEY, CDR2 SVGAGI, per germline. J lost 2 bases, V lost 0 bases, and 4 bases had no gene match. CDR3 in amino acids: CASSYSASGSTYEQYF. In DNA, the CDR3 is TGTGCCAGCAGTTACTCGGCTAGCGGGAGCACCTACGAGCAGTACTTC.

The V gene is TRBV11-1, the J gene TRBJ2-3; the match to TRBD1 covers 9 bases. Germline V lookup: CDR1 SGHAT, CDR2 FQDESV (reference sequence). The CDR3 is 15 amino acids. V was clipped by 1 base and J by 1 base; unmatched bases: 0. In DNA form, the CDR3 reads TGTGCCAGCAGCTTAGGGGACAGGGGCACAGATACGCAGTATTTT. This encodes CASSLGDRGTDTQYF.

The rearrangement joins TRBV19 to TRBJ2-7, with 8 bases lining up with TRBD2. CDR3 size: 13 residues. V shed 6 bases, J shed 1 base, and the junction held 2 bases outside the gene matches. Germline loops: CDR1 LNHDA, CDR2 SQIVND (reference sequence). The CDR3 protein is CASRSGGSYEQYF. CDR3 nucleotides: TGTGCCAGTAGATCGGGGGGGTCCTACGAGCAGTACTTC.

The chain has TRBV5-6 and TRBJ2-3; 7 bases agree with TRBD1. J gave up 7 bases and V 3 bases, and 8 bases lay outside the gene matches. This CDR3 has 14 amino acids. The V gene's germline CDR1 is SGHDT and CDR2 YYEEEE. The CDR3 nucleotides are TGTGCCAGCAGCTCCGGGTGGACAGGAAATACGCAGTATTTT. It encodes CASSSGWTGNTQYF.

The rearrangement links TRBV10-3 to TRBJ2-5; TRBD2 matches at 9 bases. With 3 bases clipped from V and 4 bases from J, the junction kept 6 bases outside the gene matches. The germline V gene has CDR1 ENHRY and CDR2 SYGVKD. The CDR3 sequence is 15 residues long. CDR3 sequence (DNA): TGTGCCATCAGTGATCCGCTAGCGGGGCGAGAGACCCAGTACTTC. Translated: CAISDPLAGRETQYF.

The CDR3 protein is CASSRKSAQGFDEQYF. The DNA for the CDR3 is TGTGCCAGCAGCCGCAAGTCGGCACAGGGGTTCGACGAGCAGTACTTC. This chain uses TRBV7-2 with TRBJ2-7, with 7 bases that match TRBD1. Trimming cost V 5 bases and J 5 bases; bases outside gene matches: 15. Germline CDR1 is SGHTA and CDR2 is FQGNSA. The CDR3 is made up of 16 amino acids. The full variable domain, completed using reference TRBV7-2 and TRBJ2-7, is GAGVSQSPSNKVTEKGKDVELRCDPISGHTALYWYRQSLGQGLEFLIYFQGNSAPDKSGLPSDRFSAERTGGSVSTLTIQRTQQEDSAVYLCASSRKSAQGFDEQYFGPGTRLTVT.

The V call is TRBV11-3, the J call TRBJ2-3; 7 positions match TRBD2. This CDR3 is 14 amino acids long. Germline CDR1 is SGHNT and CDR2 is YENEEA. Germline trimming cut 5 bases from V and 4 bases from J; bases unmatched to any gene: 6. In nucleotides, the CDR3 is TGTGCCAGCAGCCCATACGGGGGGTCAGATACGCAGTATTTT. The encoded protein is CASSPYGGSDTQYF. The full variable domain, with the rest looked up from reference TRBV11-3 and TRBJ2-3, is EAGVVQSPRYKIIEKKQPVAFWCNPISGHNTLYWYLQNLGQGPELLIRYENEEAVDDSQLPKDRFSAERLKGVDSTLKIQPAELGDSAVYLCASSPYGGSDTQYFGPGTRLTVL.

The V call is TRBV4-1, the J call TRBJ1-1; D ambiguous. The CDR3 extends over 16 amino acids. Per the germline V gene, CDR1 is MGHRA and CDR2 is YSYEKL. Trimming took 0 bases from V and 1 from J, leaving 12 bases between them. The CDR3 region has the DNA TGCGCCAGCAGCCAAGATTATCGAGGGAGGAACACTGAAGCTTTCTTT. Protein product: CASSQDYRGRNTEAFF.

About this clone: The germline gene is not matched at one end of the junction; a read error may be the cause. The gene calls are TRBV4-1 and TRBJ2-7; D is unresolved. This CDR3 region has 12 residues. The germline CDR1 and CDR2 sequences are MGHRA and YSYEKL. CDR3: CASTGADYEQYF. The DNA of the CDR3 is TGTGCCAGCACTGGCGCGGACTACGAGCAGTACTTC.

This chain uses TRBV5-6 with TRBJ1-3, with 10 bases that match TRBD1. The V gene end was trimmed by 0 bases and the J gene end by 0 bases; junction bases not matched to a gene: 0. Germline V gene lookup returns CDR1 SGHDT and CDR2 YYEEEE. The length of the CDR3 is 16 residues. As DNA, the CDR3 is TGTGCCAGCAGCTTGGGGGACAGGGGCTCTGGAAACACCATATATTTT. The encoded protein is CASSLGDRGSGNTIYF.

This clone was seen a single time. The CDR3, as DNA: TGTGCCAGCAGCGCCACAGGGGAGATTTCCTACGAGCAGTACTTC. It specifies CASSATGEISYEQYF. This rearrangement joins TRBV28 to TRBJ2-7; 7 positions match TRBD1. V lost 6 bases to trimming and J lost 1 base; unmatched junction nucleotides: 9. The CDR3 loop spans 15 amino acids. Germline-derived CDR1 and CDR2 are MDHEN and SYDVKM.

The genes are TRBV7-3 and TRBJ2-2; 11 nucleotides match TRBD2. The germline V gene has CDR1 SGHTA and CDR2 FQGTGA. With V trimmed by 2 bases and J by 2 bases, 1 base remained unmatched. CDR3 size: 16 residues. The DNA of the CDR3 is TGTGCCAGCAGCTTAGGGACTAGCGGTAACACCGGGGAGCTGTTTTTT. Its translation: CASSLGTSGNTGELFF.

This clone occurred once. The rearrangement joins TRBV7-2 to TRBJ2-2; TRBD1 is a possible D gene (6 bases). In germline, CDR1 is SGHTA, CDR2 FQGNSA. The CDR3 has 15 amino acids. The V gene lost 5 bases and the J gene lost 2 bases, with 12 bases spanning the gap. CDR3 DNA sequence: TGTGCCAGCAGCCCTCGACAGGAAAACACCGGGGAGCTGTTTTTT. Amino acids: CASSPRQENTGELFF.

The chain couples TRBV2 to TRBJ2-7, with TRBD1 identical over 8 bases. Germline CDR1 is SNHLY and CDR2 is FYNNEI. Trimming cost V 4 bases and J 3 bases; bases outside gene matches: 8. The CDR3 covers 15 residues. The CDR3: CASSVEAGGYYEQYF. The CDR3 nucleotides are TGTGCCAGCAGTGTTGAGGCAGGGGGCTACTACGAGCAGTACTTC.

The V and J genes are TRBV27 and TRBJ2-7; 8 nucleotides align to TRBD1. The ends lost 0 bases at V and 3 bases at J; junction bases unmatched: 1. There are 14 residues in the CDR3. CDR1 and CDR2 (germline): MNHEY, SMNVEV (reference sequence). CDR3 sequence: CASSLSRGRYEQYF. The CDR3 coding sequence is TGTGCCAGCAGTTTATCCAGGGGGCGCTACGAGCAGTACTTC.

This clone was seen only once. V is TRBV7-8 and J is TRBJ1-2; D is unresolved. Germline CDR1 reads SGHVS; CDR2 reads FQNEAQ. The CDR3 has 14 amino acids. Trimming removed 5 bases at V and 6 bases at J, with 16 bases between. CDR3 DNA: TGTGCCAGCAGCGACTCTCTTCGGGTACATGGCTACACCTTC. Amino acid sequence: CASSDSLRVHGYTF.

The chain couples TRBV4-3 to TRBJ2-2; 8 bases align to TRBD2. The CDR3 totals 17 residues. V shed 1 base and J 5 bases; nucleotides not matched to a gene: 9. The germline CDR1 and CDR2 sequences are LGHNA and YSLEER. The CDR3 loop is CASSQAGRGARTGELFF. CDR3 nucleotides: TGCGCCAGCAGCCAAGCGGGGCGGGGGGCAAGGACCGGGGAGCTGTTTTTT.

The rearrangement uses TRBV5-4 and TRBJ2-1; D uncertain. V dropped 3 bases and J dropped 4 bases, with 14 bases sitting between them. The CDR3 consists of 15 residues. Germline-derived CDR1 and CDR2 are SGHNT and YYREEE (reference sequence). The CDR3, as DNA: TGTGCCAGCAGCTCAACTTCCGGCATATACAATGAGCAGTTCTTC. It specifies CASSSTSGIYNEQFF.

The chain links TRBV4-3 to TRBJ1-6, with TRBD1 as a possible D gene (5 bases). There are 21 residues in the CDR3. Germline lookup yields CDR1 LGHNA and CDR2 YSLEER. The V end lost 0 bases, the J end lost 0 bases, and 21 bases lay between the germline ends. The chain's CDR3 is CASSQEVRQGQISSYNSPLHF. CDR3 nucleotides: TGCGCCAGCAGCCAAGAGGTGAGGCAGGGCCAGATTAGCTCCTATAATTCACCCCTCCACTTT.

The chain links TRBV9 to TRBJ2-2, with a possible D match to TRBD1 (6 bases). CDR3 length equals 16 residues. Germline-derived CDR1 and CDR2 are SGDLS and YYNGEE. Between the trimmed V and J ends, which lost 0 bases and 4 bases, there was a span of 13 bases. CDR3 coding DNA: TGTGCCAGCAGCGTAGTGGGGGCGACGTTCACCGGGGAGCTGTTTTTT. Translating gives CASSVVGATFTGELFF. The full variable domain, rest sourced from reference TRBV9 and TRBJ2-2, is DSGVTQTPKHLITATGQRVTLRCSPRSGDLSVYWYQQSLDQGLQFLIQYYNGEERAKGNILERFSAQQFPDLHSELNLSSLELGDSALYFCASSVVGATFTGELFFGEGSRLTVL.

V and J are TRBV6-1 and TRBJ2-7; 7 nucleotides match TRBD1. The CDR3 sequence is 15 residues long. The germline gives CDR1 MNHNS, CDR2 SASEGT. Trimming at V came to 5 bases and at J to 4 bases, leaving 11 bases not matched to a gene. This CDR3 reads CASSPPRQGKYEQYF. The CDR3 DNA reads TGTGCCAGCAGTCCTCCAAGACAGGGAAAGTACGAGCAGTACTTC.

This rearrangement joins TRBV19 to TRBJ2-5, with D possibly being TRBD1 (5 bases). The germline V gene has CDR1 LNHDA and CDR2 SQIVND (reference sequence). V lost 6 bases and J lost 0, with 17 bases in between. CDR3 size: 16 residues. The CDR3 DNA follows: TGTGCCAGTAGCCCTGGCCCGACAGCGTACCAAGAGACCCAGTACTTC. Its translation is CASSPGPTAYQETQYF.

The rearrangement links TRBV5-5 to TRBJ2-7, with 9 bases matching TRBD1. Germline V lookup: CDR1 SGHKS, CDR2 YYEKEE (reference sequence). This CDR3 is built from 15 residues. The V segment lost 0 bases and the J segment 3 bases; nucleotides outside the gene matches: 4. CDR3 amino acids: CASSLATGGGYEQYF. CDR3 DNA sequence: TGTGCCAGCAGCTTGGCGACAGGGGGTGGCTACGAGCAGTACTTC.

The gene calls are TRBV28 and TRBJ2-1; TRBD2 matches 8 bases. V lost 5 bases and J lost 4; bases outside the gene matches: 13. In germline, CDR1 is MDHEN, CDR2 SYDVKM. The CDR3 covers 17 residues. This CDR3 reads CASSDLSASGSYNEQFF. CDR3 DNA sequence: TGTGCCAGCAGTGACCTCTCCGCTAGCGGGTCGTACAATGAGCAGTTCTTC.

The rearrangement uses TRBV7-8 and TRBJ1-6; TRBD1 agrees at 8 bases. V dropped 5 bases and J dropped 4; count of bases not matched to a gene: 7. Germline V gives CDR1 SGHVS, CDR2 FQNEAQ. The CDR3 spans 16 residues. DNA for the CDR3: TGTGCCAGCAGCACCACGACAGGGGATTATAATTCACCCCTCCACTTT. Its protein is CASSTTTGDYNSPLHF.